This T cell receptor beta chain came from a study of blood T cell repertoires in COVID-19. This clone was detected once. One junction end does not reproduce the germline sequence, and a read error may be involved. This sample also contains other DNA sequences that code for the same CDR3. Germline V gene sequence: CDR1 SGDLS, CDR2 YYNGEE. The CDR3 has 15 residues. TCRdb's copy holds only in-frame clones and misses some; the assay was immunoSEQ multiplex PCR. The profile shows over 150,000 clones, approximately 88% of them singletons. The rearrangement links TRBV9 to TRBJ1-3; D remains ambiguous. This TCR was sampled from a man younger than 30 with active or convalescent COVID-19. The material sequenced was peripheral blood. The DNA for the CDR3 is TGCGCCAGCAGCTCCCAGCGTAGTGCTGGAAACACCATATATTTT. Amino acid sequence: CASSSQRSAGNTIYF.